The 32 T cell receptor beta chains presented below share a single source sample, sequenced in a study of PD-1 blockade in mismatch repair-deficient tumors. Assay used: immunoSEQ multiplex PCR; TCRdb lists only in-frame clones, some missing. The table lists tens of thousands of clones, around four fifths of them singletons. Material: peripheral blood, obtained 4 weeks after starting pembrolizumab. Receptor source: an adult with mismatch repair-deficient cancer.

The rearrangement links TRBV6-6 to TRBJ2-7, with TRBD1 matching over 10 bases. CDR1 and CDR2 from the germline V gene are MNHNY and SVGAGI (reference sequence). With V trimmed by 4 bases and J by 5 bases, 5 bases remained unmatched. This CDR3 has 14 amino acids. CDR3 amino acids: CASSSTTGGHEQYF. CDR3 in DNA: TGTGCCAGCAGTTCCACGACAGGGGGCCACGAGCAGTACTTC.

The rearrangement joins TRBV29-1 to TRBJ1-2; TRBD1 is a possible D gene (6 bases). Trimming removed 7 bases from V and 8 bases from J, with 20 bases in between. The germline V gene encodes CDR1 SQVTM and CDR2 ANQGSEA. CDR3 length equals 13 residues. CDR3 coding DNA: TGCAGCGGACGGTACACAGGGTACGACGGCTACACCTTC. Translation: CSGRYTGYDGYTF.

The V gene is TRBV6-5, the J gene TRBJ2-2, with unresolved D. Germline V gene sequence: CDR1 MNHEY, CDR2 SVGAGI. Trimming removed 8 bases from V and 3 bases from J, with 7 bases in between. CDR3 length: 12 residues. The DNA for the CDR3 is TGTGCCAGCCACGGATACACCGGGGAGCTGTTTTTT. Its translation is CASHGYTGELFF.

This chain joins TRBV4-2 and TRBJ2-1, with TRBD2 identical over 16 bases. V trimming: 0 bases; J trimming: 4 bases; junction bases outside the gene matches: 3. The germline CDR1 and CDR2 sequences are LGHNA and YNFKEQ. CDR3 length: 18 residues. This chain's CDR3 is CASSQEGLAGGPYNEQFF. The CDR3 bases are TGTGCCAGCAGCCAAGAGGGACTAGCGGGAGGGCCATACAATGAGCAGTTCTTC.

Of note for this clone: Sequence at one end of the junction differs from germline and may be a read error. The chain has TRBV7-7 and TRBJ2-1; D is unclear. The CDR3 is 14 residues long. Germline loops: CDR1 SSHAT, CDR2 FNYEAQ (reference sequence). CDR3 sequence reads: CASSLGNAYNEQFF. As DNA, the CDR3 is TGTGCTAGCAGCTTAGGTAATGCCTACAATGAGCAGTTCTTC.

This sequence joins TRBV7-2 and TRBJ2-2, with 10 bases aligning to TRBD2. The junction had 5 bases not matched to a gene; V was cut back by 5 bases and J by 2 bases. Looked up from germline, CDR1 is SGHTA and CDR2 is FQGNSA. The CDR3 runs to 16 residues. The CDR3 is CASSKAGGPNTGELFF. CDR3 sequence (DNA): TGTGCCAGCAGCAAAGCGGGAGGGCCAAACACCGGGGAGCTGTTTTTT.

CDR3 bases: TGTGCCAGCAGCTTGGGGTTGCGTGAGCAGTTCTTC. This gives the protein CASSLGLREQFF. The V and J genes are TRBV5-4 and TRBJ2-1; D gene uncertain. Germline CDR1 SGHNT, CDR2 YYREEE (reference sequence). V lost 0 bases, J lost 9 bases, and 7 bases lay in between. This CDR3 spans 12 amino acids. Drawing the rest from reference TRBV5-4 and TRBJ2-1, the complete variable domain is ETGVTQSPTHLIKTRGQQVTLRCSSQSGHNTVSWYQQALGQGPQFIFQYYREEENGRGNFPPRFSGLQFPNYSSELNVNALELDDSALYLCASSLGLREQFFGPGTRLTVL.

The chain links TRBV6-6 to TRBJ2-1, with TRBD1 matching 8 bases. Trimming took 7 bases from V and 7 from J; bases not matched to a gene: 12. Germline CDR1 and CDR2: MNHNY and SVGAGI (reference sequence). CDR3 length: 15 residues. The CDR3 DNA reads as TGTGCCAGCACCCCCCCGGGACAGGTGAGGAATGAGCAGTTCTTC. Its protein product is CASTPPGQVRNEQFF.

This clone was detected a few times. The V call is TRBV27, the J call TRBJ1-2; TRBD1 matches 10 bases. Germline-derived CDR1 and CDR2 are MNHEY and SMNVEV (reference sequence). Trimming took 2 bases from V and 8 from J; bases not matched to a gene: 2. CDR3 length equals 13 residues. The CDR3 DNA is TGTGCCAGCAGTTTAGGACAGGGGGGAGGCTACACCTTC. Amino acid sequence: CASSLGQGGGYTF.

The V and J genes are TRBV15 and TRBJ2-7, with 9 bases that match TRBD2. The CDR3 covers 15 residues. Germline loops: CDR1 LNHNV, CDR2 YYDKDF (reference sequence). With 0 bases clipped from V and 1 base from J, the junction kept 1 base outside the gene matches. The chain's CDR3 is CATSREAGGSYEQYF. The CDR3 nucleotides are TGTGCCACCAGCAGAGAAGCGGGAGGATCCTACGAGCAGTACTTC. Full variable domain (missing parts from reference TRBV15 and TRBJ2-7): DAMVIQNPRYQVTQFGKPVTLSCSQTLNHNVMYWYQQKSSQAPKLLFHYYDKDFNNEADTPDNFQSRRPNTSFCFLDIRSPGLGDTAMYLCATSREAGGSYEQYFGPGTRLTVT.

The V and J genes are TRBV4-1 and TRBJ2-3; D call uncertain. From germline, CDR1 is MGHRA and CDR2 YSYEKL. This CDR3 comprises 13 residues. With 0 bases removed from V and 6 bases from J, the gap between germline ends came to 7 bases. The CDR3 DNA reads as TGCGCCAGCAGCCAAGATAACCGGGATACGCAGTATTTT. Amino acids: CASSQDNRDTQYF.

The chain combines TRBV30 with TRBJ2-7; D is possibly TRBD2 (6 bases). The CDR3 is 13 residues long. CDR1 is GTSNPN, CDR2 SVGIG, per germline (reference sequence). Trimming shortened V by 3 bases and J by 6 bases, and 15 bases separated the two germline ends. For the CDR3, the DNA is TGTGCCTGGAGCCTAAGGTTGGGGGGCGAGCAGTACTTC. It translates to CAWSLRLGGEQYF.

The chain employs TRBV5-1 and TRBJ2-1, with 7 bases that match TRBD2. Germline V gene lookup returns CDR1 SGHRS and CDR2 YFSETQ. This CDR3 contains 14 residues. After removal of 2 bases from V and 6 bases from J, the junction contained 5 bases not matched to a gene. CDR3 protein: CASSFGGLSNEQFF. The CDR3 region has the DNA TGCGCCAGCAGCTTCGGGGGACTATCCAATGAGCAGTTCTTC.

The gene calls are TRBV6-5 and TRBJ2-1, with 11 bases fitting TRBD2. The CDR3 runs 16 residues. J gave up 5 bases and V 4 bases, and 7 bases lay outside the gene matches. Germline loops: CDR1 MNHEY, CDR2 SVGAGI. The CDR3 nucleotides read TGTGCCAGCAGTTTTGGCCGACTAGCGGGGAACAATGAGCAGTTCTTC. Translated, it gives CASSFGRLAGNNEQFF.

The CDR3: CASSAAWTGKAGANVLTF. The CDR3 bases are TGTGCCAGCAGCGCCGCCTGGACAGGGAAGGCTGGGGCCAACGTCCTGACTTTC. V is TRBV2 and J is TRBJ2-6, with TRBD1 identical over 8 bases. CDR3 size: 18 residues. V lost 6 bases to trimming and J lost 2 bases; unmatched junction nucleotides: 12. From germline, CDR1 is SNHLY and CDR2 FYNNEI.

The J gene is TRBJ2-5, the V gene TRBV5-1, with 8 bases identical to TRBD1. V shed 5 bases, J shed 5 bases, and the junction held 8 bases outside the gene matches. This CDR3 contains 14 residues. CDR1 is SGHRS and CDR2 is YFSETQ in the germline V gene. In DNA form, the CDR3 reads TGCGCCAGCAGTTCCCGACAGGGGAGGGAGACCCAGTACTTC. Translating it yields CASSSRQGRETQYF.

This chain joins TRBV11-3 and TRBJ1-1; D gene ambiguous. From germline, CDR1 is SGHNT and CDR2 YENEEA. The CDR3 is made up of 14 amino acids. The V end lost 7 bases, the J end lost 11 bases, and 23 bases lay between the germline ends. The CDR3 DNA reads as TGTGCCAGCAAACCGTTCGGCCTTGAAGCGGAGGCTTTCTTT. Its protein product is CASKPFGLEAEAFF.

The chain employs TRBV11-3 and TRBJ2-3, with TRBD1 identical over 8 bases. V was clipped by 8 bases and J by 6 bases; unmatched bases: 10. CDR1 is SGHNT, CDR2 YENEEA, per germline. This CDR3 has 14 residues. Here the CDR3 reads CASWGSGTGDTQYF. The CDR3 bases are TGTGCCAGCTGGGGAAGTGGGACAGGCGATACGCAGTATTTT.

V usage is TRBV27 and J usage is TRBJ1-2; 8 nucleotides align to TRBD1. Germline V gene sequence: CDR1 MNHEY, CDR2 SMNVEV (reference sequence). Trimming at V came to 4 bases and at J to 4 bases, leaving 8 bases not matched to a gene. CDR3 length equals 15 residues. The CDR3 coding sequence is TGTGCCAGCAGTTGGAGGGACAGGCCCACCTATGGCTACACCTTC. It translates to CASSWRDRPTYGYTF.

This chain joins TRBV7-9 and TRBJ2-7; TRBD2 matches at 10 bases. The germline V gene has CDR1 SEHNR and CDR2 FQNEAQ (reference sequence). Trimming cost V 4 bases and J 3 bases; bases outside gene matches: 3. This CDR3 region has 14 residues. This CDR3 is CASSYLAGDYEQYF. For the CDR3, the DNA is TGTGCCAGCAGCTACCTAGCGGGAGACTACGAGCAGTACTTC.

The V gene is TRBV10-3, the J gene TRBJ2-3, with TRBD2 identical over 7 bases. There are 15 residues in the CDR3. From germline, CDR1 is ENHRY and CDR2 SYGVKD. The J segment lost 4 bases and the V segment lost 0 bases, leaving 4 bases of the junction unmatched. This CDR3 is CAISESRGMADTQYF. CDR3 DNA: TGTGCCATCAGTGAGTCGCGGGGGATGGCAGATACGCAGTATTTT.

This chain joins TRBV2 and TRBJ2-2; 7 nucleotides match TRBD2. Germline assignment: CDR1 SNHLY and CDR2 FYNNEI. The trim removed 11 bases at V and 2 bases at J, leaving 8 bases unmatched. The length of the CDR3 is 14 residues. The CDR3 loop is CAGSGPINTGELFF. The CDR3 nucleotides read TGTGCCGGTAGCGGGCCTATCAACACCGGGGAGCTGTTTTTT.

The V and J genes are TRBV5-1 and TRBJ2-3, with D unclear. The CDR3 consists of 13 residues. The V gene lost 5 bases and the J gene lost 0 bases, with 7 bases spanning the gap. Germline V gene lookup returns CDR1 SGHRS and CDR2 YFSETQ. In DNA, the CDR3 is TGCGCCAGCAGGGATCCTAGCACAGATACGCAGTATTTT. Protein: CASRDPSTDTQYF.

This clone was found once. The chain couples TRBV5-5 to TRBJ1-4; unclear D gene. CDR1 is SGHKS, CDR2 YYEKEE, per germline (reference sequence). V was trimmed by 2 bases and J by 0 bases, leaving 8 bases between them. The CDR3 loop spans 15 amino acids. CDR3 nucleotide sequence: TGTGCCAGCAGCTTAAGGCTGGCAACTAATGAAAAACTGTTTTTT. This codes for CASSLRLATNEKLFF.

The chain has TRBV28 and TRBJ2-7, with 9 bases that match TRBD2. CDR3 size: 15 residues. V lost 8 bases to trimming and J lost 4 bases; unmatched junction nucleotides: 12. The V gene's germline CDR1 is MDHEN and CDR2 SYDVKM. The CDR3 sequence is CASRLLVTSGYEQYF. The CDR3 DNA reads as TGTGCCAGCCGCCTGCTTGTGACTAGCGGATACGAGCAGTACTTC.

The CDR3 spells CASSTLQGSSGNTIYF. Here the CDR3 DNA reads TGTGCCAGCAGTACTTTACAGGGGTCCTCTGGAAACACCATATATTTT. V and J are TRBV6-6 and TRBJ1-3; 7 bases are shared with TRBD1. J gave up 0 bases and V 5 bases, and 7 bases lay outside the gene matches. The CDR3 sequence is 16 residues long. Germline V gene sequence: CDR1 MNHNY, CDR2 SVGAGI (reference sequence).

DNA of the CDR3: TGTGCCAGCAGTTCAGGACTAGCCCAAGAGACCCAGTACTTC. It is translated as CASSSGLAQETQYF. This sequence joins TRBV7-9 and TRBJ2-5; 8 nucleotides align to TRBD2. The trim removed 6 bases at V and 1 base at J, leaving 4 bases unmatched. Germline V gives CDR1 SEHNR, CDR2 FQNEAQ (reference sequence). The CDR3 loop spans 14 amino acids. Full variable domain (missing parts from reference TRBV7-9 and TRBJ2-5): DTGVSQNPRHKITKRGQNVTFRCDPISEHNRLYWYRQTLGQGPEFLTYFQNEAQLEKSRLLSDRFSAERPKGSFSTLEIQRTEQGDSAMYLCASSSGLAQETQYFGPGTRLLVL.

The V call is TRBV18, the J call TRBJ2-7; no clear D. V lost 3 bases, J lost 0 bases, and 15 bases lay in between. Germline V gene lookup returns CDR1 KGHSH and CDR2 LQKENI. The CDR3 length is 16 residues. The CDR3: CASSPGSFRSSYEQYF. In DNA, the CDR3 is TGTGCCAGCTCACCGGGAAGCTTTAGGAGCTCCTACGAGCAGTACTTC.

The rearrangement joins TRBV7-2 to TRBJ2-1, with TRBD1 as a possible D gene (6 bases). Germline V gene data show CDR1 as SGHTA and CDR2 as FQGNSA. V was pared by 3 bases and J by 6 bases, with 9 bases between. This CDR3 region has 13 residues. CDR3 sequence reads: CASSFRDTNEQFF. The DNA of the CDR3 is TGTGCCAGCAGCTTCCGGGACACCAATGAGCAGTTCTTC.

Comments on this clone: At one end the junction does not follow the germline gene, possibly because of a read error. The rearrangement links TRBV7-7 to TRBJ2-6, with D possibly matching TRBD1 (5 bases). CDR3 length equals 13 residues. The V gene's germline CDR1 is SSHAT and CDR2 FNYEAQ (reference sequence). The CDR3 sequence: CASRESGANVLTF. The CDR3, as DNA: TGTGCTAGCAGGGAATCTGGGGCCAACGTCCTGACTTTC.

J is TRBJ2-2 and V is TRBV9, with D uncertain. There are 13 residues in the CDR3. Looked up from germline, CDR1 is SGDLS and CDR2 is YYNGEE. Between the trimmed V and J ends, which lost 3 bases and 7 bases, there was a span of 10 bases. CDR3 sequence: CASSALRSGELFF. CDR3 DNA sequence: TGTGCCAGCAGCGCACTGAGGAGCGGGGAGCTGTTTTTT.

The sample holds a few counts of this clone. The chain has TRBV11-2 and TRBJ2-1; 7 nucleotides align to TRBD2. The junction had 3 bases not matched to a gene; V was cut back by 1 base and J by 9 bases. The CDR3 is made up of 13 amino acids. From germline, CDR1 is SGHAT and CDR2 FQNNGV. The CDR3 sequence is CASSLARLAEQFF. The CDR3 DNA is TGTGCCAGCAGCTTAGCCAGACTAGCTGAGCAGTTCTTC.